This T cell receptor beta chain was sequenced for a study of blood T cell repertoires in COVID-19. Turning to the study itself: Samples representing acute and convalescent COVID-19 were sourced from the United States, Italy and Spain. In each case, the material was cDNA or gDNA derived from T cells, B-cell-depleted T cells, or PBMCs.

CDR1 and CDR2 from the germline V gene are SNHLY and FYNNEI. The CDR3 runs to 16 residues. Trimming took 3 bases from V and 5 from J, leaving 19 bases between them. The protocol was immunoSEQ multiplex PCR, while the TCRdb copy is restricted to in-frame clones and leaves out a portion. The sample includes around 200,000 clones, roughly 90% seen only once; the top ten take 1.5% to 2%. The sample taken for sequencing was peripheral blood. This receptor was taken from a man younger than 30 with active or convalescent COVID-19. The gene calls are TRBV2 and TRBJ2-5, with D possibly being TRBD2 (6 bases). CDR3 sequence: CASSEVYGGSGETQYF. The DNA for the CDR3 is TGTGCCAGCAGTGAGGTCTACGGGGGATCGGGGGAGACCCAGTACTTC.